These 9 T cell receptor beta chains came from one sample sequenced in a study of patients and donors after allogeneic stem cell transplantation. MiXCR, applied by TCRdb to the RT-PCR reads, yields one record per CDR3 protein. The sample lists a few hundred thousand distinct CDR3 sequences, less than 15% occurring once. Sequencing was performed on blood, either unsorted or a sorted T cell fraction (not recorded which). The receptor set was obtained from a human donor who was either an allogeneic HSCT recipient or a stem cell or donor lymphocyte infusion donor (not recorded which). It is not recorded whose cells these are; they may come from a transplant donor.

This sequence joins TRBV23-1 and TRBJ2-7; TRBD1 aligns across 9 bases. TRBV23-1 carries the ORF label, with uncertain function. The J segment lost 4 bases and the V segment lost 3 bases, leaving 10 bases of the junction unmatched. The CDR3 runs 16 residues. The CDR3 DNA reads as TGCGCCAGCAGTCAGACCGGACAGGGGAATAGGTACGAGCAGTACTTC. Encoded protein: CASSQTGQGNRYEQYF.

In nucleotides, the CDR3 is TGTGCCAGCAGCACAAGGGGCGCGGAGACCCAGTACTTC. Translated: CASSTRGAETQYF. This rearrangement joins TRBV6-2 or TRBV6-3 to TRBJ2-5, with a possible D match to TRBD1 (5 bases). Germline loops: CDR1 MNHEY, CDR2 SVGEGT. The CDR3 covers 13 residues. The germline V and J ends were trimmed by 6 bases and 5 bases, with 13 bases remaining between them.

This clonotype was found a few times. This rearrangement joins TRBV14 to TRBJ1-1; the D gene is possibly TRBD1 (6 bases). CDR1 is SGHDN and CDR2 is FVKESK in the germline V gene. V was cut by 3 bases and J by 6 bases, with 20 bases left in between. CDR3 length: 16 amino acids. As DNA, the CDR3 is TGTGCCAGCAGCCAGGGAATGGTGACAGGAGACTCTGAAGCTTTCTTT. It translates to CASSQGMVTGDSEAFF.

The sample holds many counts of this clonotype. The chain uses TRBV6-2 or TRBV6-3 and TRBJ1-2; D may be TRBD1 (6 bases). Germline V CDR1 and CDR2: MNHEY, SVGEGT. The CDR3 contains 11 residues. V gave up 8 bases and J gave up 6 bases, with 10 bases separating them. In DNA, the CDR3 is TGTGCCAGCCTGGACAGAGATGGCTACACCTTC. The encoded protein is CASLDRDGYTF.

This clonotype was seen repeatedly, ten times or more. This CDR3 reads CASSGMGPAGEQYF. CDR3 sequence (DNA): TGTGCCAGCAGTGGGATGGGGCCCGCGGGGGAGCAGTACTTC. The chain employs TRBV2 and TRBJ2-7; D is perhaps TRBD2 (6 bases). Between the trimmed V and J ends, which lost 4 bases and 7 bases, there was a span of 17 bases. This CDR3 comprises 14 residues. Germline CDR1 and CDR2: SNHLY and FYNNEI. The full variable domain, completed using reference TRBV2 and TRBJ2-7, is EPEVTQTPSHQVTQMGQEVILRCVPISNHLYFYWYRQILGQKVEFLVSFYNNEISEKSEIFDDQFSVERPDGSNFTLKIRSTKLEDSAMYFCASSGMGPAGEQYFGPGTRLTVT.

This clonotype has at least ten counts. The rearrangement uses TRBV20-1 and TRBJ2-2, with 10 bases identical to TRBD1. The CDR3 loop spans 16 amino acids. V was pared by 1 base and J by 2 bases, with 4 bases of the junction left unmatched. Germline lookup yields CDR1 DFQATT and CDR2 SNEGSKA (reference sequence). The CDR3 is CSARGDRGLNTGELFF. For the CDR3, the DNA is TGCAGTGCTAGAGGGGACAGGGGATTAAACACCGGGGAGCTGTTTTTT.

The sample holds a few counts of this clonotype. The CDR3 coding sequence is TGTGCCACCAGTGATCCGACTAGCGGGAGGGCCAGGGAGCAGTTCTTC. Residues: CATSDPTSGRAREQFF. The V and J genes are TRBV24-1 and TRBJ2-1; 14 nucleotides line up with TRBD2. There are 16 residues in the CDR3. Per germline, CDR1 KGHDR and CDR2 SFDVKD. V was clipped by 3 bases and J by 10 bases; unmatched bases: 7.

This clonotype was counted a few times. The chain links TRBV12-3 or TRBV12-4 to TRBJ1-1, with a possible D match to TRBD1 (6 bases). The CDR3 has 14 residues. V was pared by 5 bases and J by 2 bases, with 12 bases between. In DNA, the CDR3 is TGTGCCAGCAGTCGACAGGCCTTTAACACTGAAGCTTTCTTT. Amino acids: CASSRQAFNTEAFF.

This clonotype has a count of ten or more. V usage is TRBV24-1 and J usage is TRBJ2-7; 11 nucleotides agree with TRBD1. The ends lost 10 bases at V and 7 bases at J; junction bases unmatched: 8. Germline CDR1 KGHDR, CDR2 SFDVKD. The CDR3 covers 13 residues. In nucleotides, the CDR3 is TGTGCCACGGCGGGACAGGGGGTTGGAGAGCAGTACTTC. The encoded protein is CATAGQGVGEQYF.